The T cell receptor beta chain under discussion was sequenced for a study of OX40 agonist ivuxolimab in advanced cancers. Study summary: The patients got ivuxolimab, which is an agonistic anti-OX40 (CD134) antibody. Findings of the study overall: Averaged across samples, CD8+ T cells carried more expanded clones than CD4+ did. No determination was made of the antigen specificity of the expanded peripheral T cells.

In the case of this clone: Its antigen is undetermined.

Sequencing used immunoSEQ multiplex PCR; TCRdb keeps in-frame clones, though not all of them. The sample holds tens of thousands of clones, roughly 82% seen once. Trimming stripped 3 bases from V and 0 bases from J, with 14 bases between. This CDR3 has 15 residues. The germline gives CDR1 GTSNPN, CDR2 SVGIG (reference sequence). This TCR derives from an adult with an advanced solid tumor such as melanoma, head and neck, liver or kidney cancer. The chain joins TRBV30 to TRBJ1-2, with D uncertain. The sample in question was CD4+ or CD8+ T cells sorted from blood, obtained in a trial of the OX40 agonist ivuxolimab. The CDR3 region has the DNA TGTGCCTGGAGGAATAAGGGCAGCACTAACTATGGCTACACCTTC. This gives the protein CAWRNKGSTNYGYTF. Complete variable domain (other parts from reference TRBV30 and TRBJ1-2): SQTIHQWPATLVQPVGSPLSLECTVEGTSNPNLYWYRQAAGRGLQLLFYSVGIGQISSEVPQNLSASRPQDRQFILSSKKLLLSDSGFYLCAWRNKGSTNYGYTFGSGTRLTVV.